The rows below give T cell receptor beta chains drawn from one sample of a study of response to subunit inactivated influenza vaccine. TCRdb re-analysed the RT-PCR reads in MiXCR, keeping a single row per CDR3 protein. The sample yields some 520,000 distinct CDR3 sequences, about 17% seen once. Sequencing used CD4+ T cells sorted from PBMCs, obtained around 2 years after vaccination. The receptors originated from a man between 50 and 75 years old who received an inactivated influenza vaccine. The CDR3 runs from the conserved cysteine through the conserved F or W. The order of the fields is clone size, J gene, D gene, V gene, CDR3 protein, CDR3 DNA. The D gene is left open where the match is weak. The size entry is marked missing in some rows and otherwise reads once, few, many or a size class.

few TRBJ2-3 TRBD2 TRBV29-1 CSISKRLAGATDTQYF TGCAGCATCTCGAAGAGGCTAGCGGGAGCCACAGATACGCAGTATTTT
. TRBJ2-4 . TRBV4-3 CASPLLIGAKNIQYF TGCGCCAGCCCCCTCCTTATAGGAGCCAAAAACATTCAGTACTTC
. TRBJ2-2 TRBD1 TRBV3-1 CASSLQRGPGELFF TGTGCCAGCAGCCTACAAAGGGGGCCCGGGGAGCTGTTTTTT
few TRBJ1-1 TRBD1 TRBV20-1 CSARAGRQGVRTEAFF TGCAGTGCTAGAGCAGGAAGACAGGGGGTGAGGACTGAAGCTTTCTTT
. TRBJ2-7 TRBD2 TRBV9 CASSGGREYYEQYF TGTGCCAGCAGCGGCGGGCGGGAGTACTACGAGCAGTACTTC
few TRBJ2-3 TRBD2 TRBV4-3 CASSQDVTSGVIYF TGCGCCAGCAGCCAAGATGTGACTAGCGGGGTAATATATTTT
few TRBJ2-1 TRBD2 TRBV20-1 CSATPGLAGERNNEQFF TGCAGTGCGACACCGGGACTAGCGGGAGAAAGGAACAATGAGCAGTTCTTC
few TRBJ2-3 TRBD2 TRBV20-1 CSAGLAGRTDTQYF TGCAGTGCGGGACTAGCGGGGCGCACAGATACGCAGTATTTT
. TRBJ2-3 . TRBV20-1 CSARDHRDPKRDTQYF TGCAGTGCTAGAGATCACCGGGACCCCAAGCGCGATACGCAGTATTTT
few TRBJ2-1 . TRBV7-9 CASSLGIRSLVNEQFF TGTGCCAGCAGCTTAGGGATCCGGAGTTTGGTCAATGAGCAGTTCTTC
. TRBJ2-1 . TRBV20-1 CSAGRGVSYNEQFF TGCAGTGCCGGACGGGGCGTATCCTACAATGAGCAGTTCTTC
. TRBJ1-5 . TRBV20-1 CSARALQENQPQHF TGCAGTGCTAGAGCATTACAGGAAAATCAGCCCCAGCATTTT
. TRBJ2-7 TRBD2 TRBV13 CASRAGTSGFTGEQYF TGTGCCAGCAGGGCCGGGACTAGCGGTTTCACGGGGGAGCAGTACTTC
. TRBJ2-2 . TRBV20-1 CSARAGPLGELFF TGCAGTGCTAGAGCGGGGCCCCTTGGGGAGCTGTTTTTT
. TRBJ2-7 . TRBV5-1 CASSLESGFKLEQYF TGCGCCAGCAGCTTGGAATCGGGGTTTAAGTTGGAGCAGTACTTC
few TRBJ2-3 . TRBV14 CASSQVLEARDTQYF TGTGCCAGCAGCCAAGTTCTAGAAGCCCGCGATACGCAGTATTTT
. TRBJ2-7 TRBD1 TRBV10-3 CATGTGERSHEQYF TGTGCCACCGGGACAGGGGAAAGAAGTCACGAGCAGTACTTC
few TRBJ2-2 . TRBV28 CASSLWRNNTGELFF TGTGCCAGCAGTTTATGGAGGAATAACACCGGGGAGCTGTTTTTT
few TRBJ2-1 . TRBV20-1 CSARVQGAGPWNEQFF TGCAGTGCTAGGGTTCAAGGAGCGGGTCCCTGGAATGAGCAGTTCTTC
few TRBJ2-2 . TRBV27 CASSFLQGGTGELFF TGTGCCAGCAGTTTCCTTCAGGGGGGTACCGGGGAGCTGTTTTTT
. TRBJ1-5 . TRBV12-3/TRBV12-4 CASSLAGRAGEPQHF TGTGCCAGCAGTTTAGCGGGGCGGGCCGGGGAGCCCCAGCATTTT
many TRBJ1-1 TRBD1 TRBV7-9 CASGQEMNTEAFF TGTGCCAGCGGACAGGAAATGAACACTGAAGCTTTCTTT
few TRBJ2-5 TRBD2 TRBV5-8 CASSTGTSGRNWETQYF TGTGCCAGCAGCACCGGGACTAGCGGGAGAAACTGGGAGACCCAGTACTTC
few TRBJ2-3 TRBD2 TRBV7-9 CASSFKRGPTDTQYF TGTGCCAGCAGCTTTAAGCGGGGGCCAACAGATACGCAGTATTTT
. TRBJ1-1 . TRBV4-2 CASSPRPGTLNTEAFF TGTGCCAGCAGCCCCCGTCCCGGGACACTGAACACTGAAGCTTTCTTT
. TRBJ2-5 . TRBV4-2 CASSREQGGRETQYF TGTGCCAGCAGCCGTGAACAGGGTGGGAGGGAGACCCAGTACTTC
once TRBJ1-4 . TRBV28 CASSMGAPGEKLFF TGTGCCAGCAGTATGGGGGCGCCGGGTGAAAAACTGTTTTTT
. TRBJ2-7 . TRBV11-2 CASSLGESDTWLYEQYF TGTGCCAGCAGCTTAGGGGAGAGTGACACGTGGTTATACGAGCAGTACTTC
. TRBJ2-7 TRBD1 TRBV29-1 CSVAPDRAEQYF TGCAGCGTTGCCCCGGACAGGGCCGAGCAGTACTTC
. TRBJ2-1 . TRBV5-4 CASEDRYNEQFF TGTGCCAGCGAGGACCGATACAATGAGCAGTTCTTC
. TRBJ2-7 TRBD1 TRBV10-2 CASSVHRGAVYEQYF TGCGCCAGCAGTGTGCACAGGGGAGCGGTATACGAGCAGTACTTC
many TRBJ2-3 TRBD2 TRBV10-3 CAISASGRDTQYF TGTGCCATCAGTGCTAGCGGGAGAGATACGCAGTATTTT
few TRBJ2-5 . TRBV14 CASSQDLGRGLEKETQYF TGTGCCAGCAGCCAAGATCTTGGGAGAGGACTGGAAAAAGAGACCCAGTACTTC
few TRBJ2-2 . TRBV19 CASSNGANTGELFF TGTGCCAGTAGTAATGGCGCGAACACCGGGGAGCTGTTTTTT
. TRBJ2-1 . TRBV4-3 CASSQDMAAPTTLHSNEQFF TGCGCCAGCAGCCAAGATATGGCCGCGCCGACTACTCTACATTCCAATGAGCAGTTCTTC
few TRBJ2-3 . TRBV3-1 CASRPRGQSTDTQYF TGTGCCAGCAGACCCAGGGGCCAAAGCACAGATACGCAGTATTTT
. TRBJ1-2 . TRBV6-1 CASNDDGIRGYGYTF TGTGCCAGCAATGATGACGGGATTCGGGGCTATGGCTACACCTTC
. TRBJ1-3 . TRBV9 CASSVGYSSGNTIYF TGTGCCAGCAGCGTAGGGTACAGCTCTGGAAACACCATATATTTT
many TRBJ2-2 . TRBV12-3/TRBV12-4 CASSLPALMAGELFF TGTGCCAGCAGTTTGCCGGCCTTGATGGCCGGGGAGCTGTTTTTT